A selection of T cell receptor beta chains follows, all from one sample in a study of cytomegalovirus exposure and HLA in healthy donors. Produced via immunoSEQ multiplex PCR; TCRdb's table is partial and in-frame only. The repertoire holds approximately 100,000 clones, about four fifths seen once, with 1.5% to 2% in the top ten. Sequences were obtained from PBMCs. Receptors originate from a woman in her forties in good health and CMV-seronegative. CDR3s include the opening cysteine and the closing phenylalanine or tryptophan.

V gene	J gene	CDR3 protein
TRBV2	TRBJ1-2	CASIEDYGYTF
TRBV28	TRBJ1-2	CASMQGSNYGYTF
TRBV18	TRBJ2-5	CASSPRDQETQYF
TRBV10-1	TRBJ2-1	CASSVAGEVNEQFF
TRBV7-6	TRBJ2-2	CASSLGAARAAGELFF
TRBV5-5	TRBJ2-1	CASSLDSGRASMHEQFF
TRBV19	TRBJ2-3	CASSQIAKGTDTQYF
TRBV7-3	TRBJ1-6	CASSLSGENSPLHF
TRBV6-1	TRBJ2-3	CASSAEGWDTQYF
TRBV19	TRBJ2-2	CASSRGTGLNTGELFF
TRBV5-5	TRBJ2-7	CASSFSIGQGEDEQYF
TRBV6-5	TRBJ2-3	CASSYAGGPYDTQYF
TRBV5-5	NA	CASSFDREYEQYF
TRBV28	TRBJ2-7	CASSSRATAKDFYEQYF
TRBV29-1	TRBJ2-3	CSVDLAGGLTDTQYF
TRBV9	TRBJ1-2	CASNRQGNGYTF
TRBV15	TRBJ1-3	CATSPDGGASRNTIYF
TRBV7-9	TRBJ2-1	CASSLVPGEQFF
TRBV5-4	TRBJ1-5	CASSTDSDQPQHF
TRBV2	TRBJ2-1	CASSEITSGANEQFF
TRBV30	TRBJ2-7	CAWTSGVSDEQYF
TRBV29-1	TRBJ2-3	CSAKPFGTDTQYF
TRBV19	TRBJ1-2	CASSIGLLGLSDYGYTF
TRBV5-4	TRBJ2-5	CASSTGLAGAQETQYF
TRBV6-6	TRBJ2-5	CASSYPGTAETQYF
TRBV11-3	TRBJ2-3	CASSLRTSGRDTQYF
TRBV6-5	TRBJ2-4	CASSYSLAGVNIQYF
TRBV6-5	TRBJ2-3	CASTLLAGGEDTQYF
TRBV6-6	TRBJ2-7	CASLPGGPYEQYF
TRBV15	TRBJ2-3	CATSIKLGVLADTQYF
TRBV18	TRBJ2-6	CASSPGRSAGANVLTF
TRBV14	TRBJ2-7	CASSLLGGVEQYF
TRBV7-9	TRBJ1-6	CASSSQGDNSPLHF
TRBV15	TRBJ2-3	CATSRETLATDTQYF
TRBV6-1	TRBJ2-5	CASSASGSGGETQYF
TRBV4-1	TRBJ2-7	CASSQVIYSYEQYF
TRBV6-1	TRBJ1-4	CASKGQTENEKLFF
TRBV10-3	TRBJ2-7	CATEKLTGSGEQYF
TRBV27	TRBJ2-3	CASSFLGTRDTQYF
TRBV5-4	TRBJ1-2	CASTREGQEAGNGYTF
TRBV19	NA	CASTWTGGNEQYF
TRBV30	TRBJ1-1	CACRRRARDTEAFF